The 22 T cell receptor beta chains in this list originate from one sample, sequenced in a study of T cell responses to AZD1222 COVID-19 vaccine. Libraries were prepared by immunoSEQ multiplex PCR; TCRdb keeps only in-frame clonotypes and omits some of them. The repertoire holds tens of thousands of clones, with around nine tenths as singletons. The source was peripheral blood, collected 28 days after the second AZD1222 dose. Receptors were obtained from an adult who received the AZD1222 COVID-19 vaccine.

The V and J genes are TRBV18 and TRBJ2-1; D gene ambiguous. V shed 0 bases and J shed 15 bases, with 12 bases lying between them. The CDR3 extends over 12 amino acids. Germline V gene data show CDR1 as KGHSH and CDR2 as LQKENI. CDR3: CASSPPDRVGFF. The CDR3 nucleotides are TGTGCCAGCTCACCACCGGACCGGGTGGGGTTCTTC.

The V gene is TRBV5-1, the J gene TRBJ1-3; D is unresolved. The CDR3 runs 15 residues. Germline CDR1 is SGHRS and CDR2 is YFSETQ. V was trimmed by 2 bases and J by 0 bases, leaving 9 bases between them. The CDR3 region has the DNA TGCGCCAGCAGCTTCTCGACAAACTCTGGAAACACCATATATTTT. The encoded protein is CASSFSTNSGNTIYF.

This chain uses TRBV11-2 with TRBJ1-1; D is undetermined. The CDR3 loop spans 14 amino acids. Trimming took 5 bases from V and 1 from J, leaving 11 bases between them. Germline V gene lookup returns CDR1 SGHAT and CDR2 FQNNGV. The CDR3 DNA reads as TGTGCCAGCAGCCGCCTTGAGGGGAACACTGAAGCTTTCTTT. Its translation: CASSRLEGNTEAFF.

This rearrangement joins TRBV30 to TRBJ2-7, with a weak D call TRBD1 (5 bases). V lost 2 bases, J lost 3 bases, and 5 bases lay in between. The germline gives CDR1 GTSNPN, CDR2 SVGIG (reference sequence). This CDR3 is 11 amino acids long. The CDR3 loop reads CAWSTGYEQYF. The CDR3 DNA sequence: TGTGCCTGGAGTACAGGCTACGAGCAGTACTTC.

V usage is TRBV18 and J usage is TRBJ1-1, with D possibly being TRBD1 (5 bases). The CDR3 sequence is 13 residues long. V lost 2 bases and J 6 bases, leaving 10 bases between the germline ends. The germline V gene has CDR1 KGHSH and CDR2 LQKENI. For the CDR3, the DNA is TGTGCCAGCTCACCAGTCCAGGGTCCTGAAGCTTTCTTT. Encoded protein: CASSPVQGPEAFF.

The chain's CDR3 is CASSGQGSINEKLFF. CDR3 nucleotide sequence: TGTGCCAGCAGTGGGCAGGGGTCGATTAATGAAAAACTGTTTTTT. The genes are TRBV13 and TRBJ1-4; D is perhaps TRBD1 (6 bases). Germline V CDR1 and CDR2: PRHDT, FYEKMQ (reference sequence). The length of the CDR3 is 15 residues. V gave up 6 bases and J gave up 4 bases, with 15 bases separating them. Complete variable domain (other parts from reference TRBV13 and TRBJ1-4): AAGVIQSPRHLIKEKRETATLKCYPIPRHDTVYWYQQGPGQDPQFLISFYEKMQSDKGSIPDRFSAQQFSDYHSELNMSSLELGDSALYFCASSGQGSINEKLFFGSGTQLSVL.

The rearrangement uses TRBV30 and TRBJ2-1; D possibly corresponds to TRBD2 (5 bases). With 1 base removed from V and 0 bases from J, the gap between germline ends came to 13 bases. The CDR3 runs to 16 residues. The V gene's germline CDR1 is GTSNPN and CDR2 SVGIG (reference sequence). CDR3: CAWSGAGLSSYNEQFF. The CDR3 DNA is TGTGCCTGGAGTGGGGCGGGTTTAAGCTCCTACAATGAGCAGTTCTTC.

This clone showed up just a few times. CDR3 DNA sequence: TGTGCCTGGAGTGTAGGACGCCCTGAAGCTTTCTTT. Amino acid sequence: CAWSVGRPEAFF. This chain connects TRBV30 to TRBJ1-1, with unresolved D. The CDR3 has 12 residues. Trimming left V 0 bases short and J 6 bases short, with 8 bases between. Germline V gene lookup returns CDR1 GTSNPN and CDR2 SVGIG (reference sequence).

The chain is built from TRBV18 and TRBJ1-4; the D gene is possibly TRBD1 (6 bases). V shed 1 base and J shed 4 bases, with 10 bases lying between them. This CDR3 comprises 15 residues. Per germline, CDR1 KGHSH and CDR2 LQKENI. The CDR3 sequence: CASSPLSGDNEKLFF. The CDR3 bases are TGTGCCAGCTCACCACTCTCAGGGGATAATGAAAAACTGTTTTTT.

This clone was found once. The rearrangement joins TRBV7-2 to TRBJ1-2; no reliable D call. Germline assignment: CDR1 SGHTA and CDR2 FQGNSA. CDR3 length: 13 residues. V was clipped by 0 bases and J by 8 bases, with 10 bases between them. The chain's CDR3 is CASSLALVGGYTF. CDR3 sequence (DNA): TGTGCCAGCAGCTTAGCGCTGGTGGGAGGCTACACCTTC.

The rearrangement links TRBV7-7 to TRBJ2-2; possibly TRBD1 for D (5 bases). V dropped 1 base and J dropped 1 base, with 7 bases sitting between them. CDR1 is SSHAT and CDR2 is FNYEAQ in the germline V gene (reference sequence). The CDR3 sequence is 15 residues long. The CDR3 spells CASSLGTLNTGELFF. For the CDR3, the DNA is TGTGCCAGCAGCTTAGGGACATTGAACACCGGGGAGCTGTTTTTT.

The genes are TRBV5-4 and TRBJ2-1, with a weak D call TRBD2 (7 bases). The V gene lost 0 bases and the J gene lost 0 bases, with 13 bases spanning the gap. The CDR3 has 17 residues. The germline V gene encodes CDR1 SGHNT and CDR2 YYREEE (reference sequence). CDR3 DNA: TGTGCCAGCAGCTTGGAGGGGGGGTCGGGCTCCTACAATGAGCAGTTCTTC. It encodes CASSLEGGSGSYNEQFF.

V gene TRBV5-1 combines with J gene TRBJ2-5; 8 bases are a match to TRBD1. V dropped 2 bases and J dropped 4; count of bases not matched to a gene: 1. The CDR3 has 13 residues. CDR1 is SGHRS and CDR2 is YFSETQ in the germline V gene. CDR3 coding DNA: TGCGCCAGCAGCTTAGGACAGGGAGAGACCCAGTACTTC. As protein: CASSLGQGETQYF.

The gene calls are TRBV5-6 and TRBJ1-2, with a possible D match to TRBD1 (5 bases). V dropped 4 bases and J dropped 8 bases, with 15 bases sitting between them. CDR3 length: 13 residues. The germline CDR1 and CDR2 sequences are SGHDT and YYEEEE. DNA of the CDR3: TGTGCCAGCAGCAGGAGTCGGGGCTGGGGCTACACCTTC. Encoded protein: CASSRSRGWGYTF.

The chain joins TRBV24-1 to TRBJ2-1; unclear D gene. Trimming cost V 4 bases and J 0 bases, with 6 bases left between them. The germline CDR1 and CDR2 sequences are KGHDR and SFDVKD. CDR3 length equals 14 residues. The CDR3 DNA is TGTGCCACCAGTGAATCCAACTCCTACAATGAGCAGTTCTTC. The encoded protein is CATSESNSYNEQFF.

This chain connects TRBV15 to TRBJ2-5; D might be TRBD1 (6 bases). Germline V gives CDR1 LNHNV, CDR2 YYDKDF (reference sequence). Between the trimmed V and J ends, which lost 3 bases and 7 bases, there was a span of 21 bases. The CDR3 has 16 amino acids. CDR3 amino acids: CATSSGLSDSKRTQYF. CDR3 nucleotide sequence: TGTGCCACCAGCAGCGGGTTATCGGACAGCAAACGGACCCAGTACTTC. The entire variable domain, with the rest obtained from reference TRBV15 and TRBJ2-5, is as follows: DAMVIQNPRYQVTQFGKPVTLSCSQTLNHNVMYWYQQKSSQAPKLLFHYYDKDFNNEADTPDNFQSRRPNTSFCFLDIRSPGLGDTAMYLCATSSGLSDSKRTQYFGPGTRLLVL.

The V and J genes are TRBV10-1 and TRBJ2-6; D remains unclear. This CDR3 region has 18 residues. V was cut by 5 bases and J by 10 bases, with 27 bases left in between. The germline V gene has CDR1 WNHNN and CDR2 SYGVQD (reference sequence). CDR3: CASSLYLRSHKVGNVLTF. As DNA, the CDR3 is TGCGCCAGCAGTTTGTATTTAAGATCGCACAAAGTCGGGAACGTCCTGACTTTC.

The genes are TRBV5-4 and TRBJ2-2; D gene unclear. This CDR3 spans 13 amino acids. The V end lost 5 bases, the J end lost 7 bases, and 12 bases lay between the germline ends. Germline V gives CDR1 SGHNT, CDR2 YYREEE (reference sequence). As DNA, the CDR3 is TGTGCCAGCAGGGACGGACCCCGCGGGGAGCTGTTTTTT. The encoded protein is CASRDGPRGELFF.

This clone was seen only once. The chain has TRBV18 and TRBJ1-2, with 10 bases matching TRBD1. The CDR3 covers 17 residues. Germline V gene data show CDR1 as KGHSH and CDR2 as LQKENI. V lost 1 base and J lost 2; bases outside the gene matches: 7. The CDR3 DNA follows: TGTGCCAGCTCACCACGACAGGGGGCCGGTACGAACTATGGCTACACCTTC. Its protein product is CASSPRQGAGTNYGYTF.

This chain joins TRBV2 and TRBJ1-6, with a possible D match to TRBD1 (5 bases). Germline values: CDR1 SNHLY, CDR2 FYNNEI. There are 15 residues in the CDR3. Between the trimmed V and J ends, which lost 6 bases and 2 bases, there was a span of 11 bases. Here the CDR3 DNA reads TGTGCCAGCAGACTCCGGGACGCCTATAATTCACCCCTCCACTTT. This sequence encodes CASRLRDAYNSPLHF.

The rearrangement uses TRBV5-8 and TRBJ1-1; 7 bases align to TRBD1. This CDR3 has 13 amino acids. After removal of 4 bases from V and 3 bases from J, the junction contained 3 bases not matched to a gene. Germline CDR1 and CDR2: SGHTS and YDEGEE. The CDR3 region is CASSRGTDTEAFF. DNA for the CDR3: TGTGCCAGCAGCAGAGGGACAGACACTGAAGCTTTCTTT.

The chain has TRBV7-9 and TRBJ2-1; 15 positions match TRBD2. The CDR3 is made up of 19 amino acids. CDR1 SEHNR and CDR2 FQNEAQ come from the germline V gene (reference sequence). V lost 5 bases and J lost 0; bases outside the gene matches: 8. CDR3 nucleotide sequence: TGTGCCAGCAGCCCCCCGGGACTAGCGGGAGGCAGCTCCTACAATGAGCAGTTCTTC. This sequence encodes CASSPPGLAGGSSYNEQFF.